This is a list of T cell receptor beta chains from one sample in a study of shared T cell receptors in the human thymus. TCRdb's table, derived via immunoSEQ multiplex PCR, lists solely in-frame clones and lacks some. In the table there are about 610,000 clones, 88% of which are singletons. This sample also belongs to another study, concerning human thymus T cells.

The sequenced sample consisted of thymocytes. These receptors were obtained from a boy in the first two years of life with a congenital heart defect. The CDR3 runs from the conserved cysteine through the conserved F or W. D genes are given only for firm matches. The size field is filled for only some rows; it gives once, few, many or a size class.

NA	TRBV10-1	TRBJ2-5	TRBD2	TGCGCCAGCAGTGAGTCAATATCGGGGGGCCAAGAGACCCAGTACTTC	CASSESISGGQETQYF
NA	TRBV27	TRBJ2-7	TRBD1	TGTGCCAGCAGTGCTACCCCCAGGGGGTTGTTCGACGAGCAGTACTTC	CASSATPRGLFDEQYF
NA	TRBV27	TRBJ2-5	TRBD2	TGTGCCAGCAGTCGGGGACTAGCGGGAGCAGGGGAGACCCAGTACTTC	CASSRGLAGAGETQYF
NA	TRBV10-3	TRBJ2-5	TRBD1	TGTGCCATCAGCCCGGACAGGGTGAGAGAGACCCAGTACTTC	CAISPDRVRETQYF
once	TRBV5-1	TRBJ2-3	NA	TGCGCCAGCAGTGAGTTCCCTAGCACAGATACGCAGTATTTT	CASSEFPSTDTQYF
NA	TRBV7-6	TRBJ1-1	NA	TGTGCCAGCAGCTTTCCCGATAGTAACACTGAAGCTTTCTTT	CASSFPDSNTEAFF
NA	TRBV4-2	TRBJ2-5	NA	TGTGCCAGCAGCCACTTCGCACACCCTGAAGAGACCCAGTACTTC	CASSHFAHPEETQYF
NA	TRBV11-1	TRBJ2-2	TRBD2	TGTGCCAGCAGTACGACTAGCGGGAGGGTTACCGGGGAGCTGTTTTTT	CASSTTSGRVTGELFF
NA	TRBV6-6	TRBJ1-2	TRBD1	TGTGCCAGCACTACTAACAGGGGGCGCGACTATGGCTACACCTTC	CASTTNRGRDYGYTF
NA	TRBV25-1	TRBJ2-7	NA	TGTGCCAGCAGTGAATTTGGGCCTCCTCGGAGGAACGAGCAGTACTTC	CASSEFGPPRRNEQYF
NA	TRBV7-9	TRBJ2-7	TRBD2	TGTGCCAGCAGCTTAGGAACTAGCGGGAGGTACGAGCAGTACTTC	CASSLGTSGRYEQYF
NA	TRBV27	TRBJ2-7	TRBD1	TGTGCCAGCAGTTTATCGGGGACAGGGGGTGGCTACGAGCAGTACTTC	CASSLSGTGGGYEQYF
NA	TRBV2	TRBJ1-1	TRBD1	TGTGCCAGCAGTGAGCAGGGGGCGCCGACTGAAGCTTTCTTT	CASSEQGAPTEAFF
once	TRBV7-6	TRBJ1-1	NA	TGTGCCAGCAAGGGGAAAAACACTGAAGCTTTCTTT	CASKGKNTEAFF
NA	TRBV27	TRBJ1-3	TRBD1	TGTGCCAGCAGTTTGACAGGGGGCTCGGGGCCTTCCTCTGGAAACACCATATATTTT	CASSLTGGSGPSSGNTIYF
NA	TRBV19	TRBJ2-7	NA	TGTGCCAGTAGCCAGGGTGCTTTACGTGGGCAAGCGTACGAGCAGTACTTC	CASSQGALRGQAYEQYF
NA	TRBV29-1	TRBJ2-1	TRBD2	TGCAGCGTTGATCCGGGACTAGCGCCCTACAATGAGCAGTTCTTC	CSVDPGLAPYNEQFF
once	TRBV7-9	TRBJ2-7	NA	TGTGCCAGCAGCTTAGCCGTAGGAGAGCGGTACCGCTCCTACGAGCAGTACTTC	CASSLAVGERYRSYEQYF
NA	TRBV25-1	TRBJ2-3	TRBD2	TGTGCCAGCAGTGAATTCCCAGCGGGAGACTATCTGGATACGCAGTATTTT	CASSEFPAGDYLDTQYF
NA	TRBV5-8	TRBJ2-7	TRBD1	TGTGCCAGCAGCATACAGGGGGCCGACGAGCAGTACTTC	CASSIQGADEQYF
NA	TRBV10-3	TRBJ2-2	NA	TGTGCCATCAAGGGGAAAACCGGGGAGCTGTTTTTT	CAIKGKTGELFF
NA	TRBV7-8	TRBJ2-7	NA	TGTGCCAGCAGCTTAGGGTCCCTAGCGCGACCATACGAGCAGTACTTC	CASSLGSLARPYEQYF
NA	TRBV5-1	TRBJ1-4	NA	TGCGCCAGCAGCTTGGCCGAGGGTGCAACTAATGAAAAACTGTTTTTT	CASSLAEGATNEKLFF
NA	TRBV10-1	TRBJ2-2	TRBD1	TGCGCCAGTTCTGACAGGGATGGCGGGGAGCTGTTTTTT	CASSDRDGGELFF
NA	TRBV27	TRBJ1-4	NA	TGTGCCAGCAGCCTCGGGGGTCCTGAAAAACTGTTTTTT	CASSLGGPEKLFF
NA	TRBV6-5	TRBJ2-2	NA	TGTGCCAGCAGTTACGTCCAACTAGCCCCCGGGGAGCTGTTTTTT	CASSYVQLAPGELFF
NA	TRBV7-2	TRBJ2-6	NA	TGTGCCAGCAGCTCGACTACCCGCTCTGGGGCCAACGTCCTGACTTTC	CASSSTTRSGANVLTF
NA	TRBV2	TRBJ2-7	NA	TGTGCCAGTGGGGAGTGGGAGAGGGACTACGAGCAGTACTTC	CASGEWERDYEQYF
NA	TRBV27	TRBJ2-1	NA	TGTGCCAGCAGTTGCAGGGCGGGGTGTTGCAATGAGCAGTTCTTC	CASSCRAGCCNEQFF
NA	TRBV18	TRBJ2-1	TRBD2	TGTGCCAGCTCACCTACCGGGCCTAGCGGGAGGGAAGGGTCCTACAATGAGCAGTTCTTC	CASSPTGPSGREGSYNEQFF
NA	TRBV14	TRBJ1-6	TRBD1	TGTGCCAGCAGCCAAGTCCGGGGACAGGGTCATTCACCCCTCCACTTT	CASSQVRGQGHSPLHF
NA	TRBV4-3	TRBJ2-2	TRBD2	TGCGCCAGCAGCCAACCACCACGGATGGGACTAGCGGAGAACACCGGGGAGCTGTTTTTT	CASSQPPRMGLAENTGELFF
NA	TRBV5-1	TRBJ2-3	NA	TGCGCCAGCAGCTTGGCATTATCTGGCAGAAGCACAGATACGCAGTATTTT	CASSLALSGRSTDTQYF
NA	TRBV5-8	TRBJ1-5	NA	TGTGCCAGCAGCATCTACAGGGGCAATCAGCCCCAGCATTTT	CASSIYRGNQPQHF
NA	TRBV5-4	TRBJ2-3	NA	TGTGCCAGCAGCTTGGTGCAGCGGGCTAGCCCAGATACGCAGTATTTT	CASSLVQRASPDTQYF
NA	TRBV29-1	TRBJ2-5	NA	TGCAGCGTCGGAATCGGCGGAGAGACCCAGTACTTC	CSVGIGGETQYF
NA	TRBV27	TRBJ2-1	TRBD1	TGTGCCAGCAGAGGAGGGGGGACAGGGTTCGATGAGCAGTTCTTC	CASRGGGTGFDEQFF
NA	TRBV15	TRBJ1-5	TRBD1	TGTGCCACCGCCCCAGGGGGTAATCAGCCCCAGCATTTT	CATAPGGNQPQHF
NA	TRBV2	TRBJ2-1	NA	TGTGCCAGCAGGTCCGGGACGGCCCTCGCAGGGGGGTACAATGAGCAGTTCTTC	CASRSGTALAGGYNEQFF
NA	TRBV5-5	TRBJ2-7	TRBD2	TGTGCCAGCAGCTCTAGCGGGAGTCGCGAGCAGTACTTC	CASSSSGSREQYF
NA	TRBV5-1	TRBJ2-3	NA	TGCGCCAGCAGTTCCTCGTCAGCGCAGTATTTT	CASSSSSAQYF
NA	TRBV4-3	TRBJ2-7	NA	TGCGCCAGCAGCCAGTCGAGGGACGAGCAGTACTTC	CASSQSRDEQYF